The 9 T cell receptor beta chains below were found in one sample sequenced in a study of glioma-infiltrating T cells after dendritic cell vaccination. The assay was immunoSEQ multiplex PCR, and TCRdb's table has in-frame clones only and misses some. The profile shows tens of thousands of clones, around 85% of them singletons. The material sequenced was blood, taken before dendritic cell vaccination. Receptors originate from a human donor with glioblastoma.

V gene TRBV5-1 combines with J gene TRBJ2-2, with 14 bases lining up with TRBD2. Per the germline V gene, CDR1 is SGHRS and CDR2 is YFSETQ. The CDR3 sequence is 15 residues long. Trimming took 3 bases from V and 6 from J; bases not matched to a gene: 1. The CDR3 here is CASSSGLAGAGELFF. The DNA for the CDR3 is TGCGCCAGCAGCTCGGGACTAGCGGGGGCCGGGGAGCTGTTTTTT.

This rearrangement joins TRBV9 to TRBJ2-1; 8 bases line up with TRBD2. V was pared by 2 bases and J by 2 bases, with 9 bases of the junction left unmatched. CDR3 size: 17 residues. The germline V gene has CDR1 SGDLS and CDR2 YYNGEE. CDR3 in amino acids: CASSVGSGSGAYNEQFF. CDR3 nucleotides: TGTGCCAGCAGCGTTGGGTCGGGTAGCGGGGCCTACAATGAGCAGTTCTTC.

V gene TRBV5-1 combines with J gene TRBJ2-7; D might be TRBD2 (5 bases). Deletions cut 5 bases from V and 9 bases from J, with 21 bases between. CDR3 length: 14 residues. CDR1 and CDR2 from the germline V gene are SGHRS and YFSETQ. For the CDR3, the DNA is TGCGCCAGCAGGCCCCCAGGAGGCACGGGTGGGCAGTACTTC. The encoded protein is CASRPPGGTGGQYF.

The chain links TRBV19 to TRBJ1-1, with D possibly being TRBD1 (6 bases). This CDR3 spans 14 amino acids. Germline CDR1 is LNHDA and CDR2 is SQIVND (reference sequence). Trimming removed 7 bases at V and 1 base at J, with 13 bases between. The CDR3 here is CASTSRGSNTEAFF. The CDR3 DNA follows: TGTGCCAGTACCTCGAGGGGGTCGAACACTGAAGCTTTCTTT.

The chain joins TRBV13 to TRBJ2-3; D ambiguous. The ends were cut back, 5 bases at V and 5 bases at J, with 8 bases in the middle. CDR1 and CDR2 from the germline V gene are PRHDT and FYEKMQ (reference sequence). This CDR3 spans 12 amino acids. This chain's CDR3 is CASSPGGDTQYF. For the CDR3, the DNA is TGTGCCAGCAGCCCTGGCGGAGATACGCAGTATTTT.

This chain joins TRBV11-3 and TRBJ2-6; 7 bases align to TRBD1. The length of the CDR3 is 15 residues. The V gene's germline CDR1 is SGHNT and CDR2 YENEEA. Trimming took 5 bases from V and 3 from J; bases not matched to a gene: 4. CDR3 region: CASSQDRVGANVLTF. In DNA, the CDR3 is TGTGCCAGCAGCCAAGACAGGGTTGGGGCCAACGTCCTGACTTTC.

In DNA, the CDR3 is TGTGCCAGCAGCTTGGCGGCCCCGAACACTGAAGCTTTCTTT. It encodes CASSLAAPNTEAFF. This chain uses TRBV7-9 with TRBJ1-1; D gene uncertain. V was trimmed by 3 bases and J by 1 base, leaving 9 bases between them. This CDR3 contains 14 residues. Per germline, CDR1 SEHNR and CDR2 FQNEAQ (reference sequence).

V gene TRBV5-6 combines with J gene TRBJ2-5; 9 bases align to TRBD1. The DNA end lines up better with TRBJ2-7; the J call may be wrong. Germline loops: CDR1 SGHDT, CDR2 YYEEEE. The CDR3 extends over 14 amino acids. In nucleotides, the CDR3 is TGTGCCAGCAGCCCCGGGACAGGGTCCTACGAGCAGTACTTC. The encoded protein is CASSPGTGSYEQYF.

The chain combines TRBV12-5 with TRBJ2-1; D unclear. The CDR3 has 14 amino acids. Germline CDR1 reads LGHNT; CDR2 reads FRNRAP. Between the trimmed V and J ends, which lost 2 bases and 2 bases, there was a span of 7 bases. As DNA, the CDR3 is TGTGCTAGTGGTTTGATGTCTACCTACAATGAGCAGTTCTTC. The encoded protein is CASGLMSTYNEQFF.